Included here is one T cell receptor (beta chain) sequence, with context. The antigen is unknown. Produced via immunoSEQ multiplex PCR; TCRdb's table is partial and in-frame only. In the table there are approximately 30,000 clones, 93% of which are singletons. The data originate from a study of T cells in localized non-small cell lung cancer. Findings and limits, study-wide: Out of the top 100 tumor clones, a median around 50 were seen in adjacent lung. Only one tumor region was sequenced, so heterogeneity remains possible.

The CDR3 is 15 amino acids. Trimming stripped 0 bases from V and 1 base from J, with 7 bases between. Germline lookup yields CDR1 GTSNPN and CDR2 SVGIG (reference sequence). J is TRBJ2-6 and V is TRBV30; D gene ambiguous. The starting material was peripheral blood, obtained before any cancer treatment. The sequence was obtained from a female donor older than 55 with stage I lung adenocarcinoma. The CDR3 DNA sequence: TGTGCCTGGAGTGTAAAGGAATCTGGGGCCAACGTCCTGACTTTC. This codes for CAWSVKESGANVLTF.